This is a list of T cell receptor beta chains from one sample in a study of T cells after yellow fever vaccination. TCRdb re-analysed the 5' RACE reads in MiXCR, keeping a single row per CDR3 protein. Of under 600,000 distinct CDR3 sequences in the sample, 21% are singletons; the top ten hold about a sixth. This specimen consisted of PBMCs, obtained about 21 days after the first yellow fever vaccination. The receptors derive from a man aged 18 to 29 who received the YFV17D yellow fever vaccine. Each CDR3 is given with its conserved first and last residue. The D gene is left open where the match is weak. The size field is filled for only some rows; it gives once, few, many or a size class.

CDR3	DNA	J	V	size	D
CASSLDRGGGPGYNEQFF	TGTGCCAGCAGCTTAGACCGGGGGGGGGGCCCCGGGTACAATGAGCAGTTCTTC	TRBJ2-1	TRBV7-6	many	TRBD2
CASSANYGYTF	TGTGCCAGCAGCGCTAACTATGGCTACACCTTC	TRBJ1-2	TRBV9	many	NA
CSAKTGTAYEQYF	TGCAGTGCCAAAACCGGGACAGCCTACGAGCAGTACTTC	TRBJ2-7	TRBV20-1	once	TRBD1
CASSYSIPFTYGYTF	TGTGCCAGCAGTTACTCGATTCCCTTCACCTATGGCTACACCTTC	TRBJ1-2	TRBV6-2/TRBV6-3	NA	NA
CASSQEKQGEQFF	TGTGCCAGCAGCCAAGAAAAACAGGGAGAGCAGTTCTTC	TRBJ2-1	TRBV3-1	many	NA
CASSKLAPGELFF	TGTGCCAGCAGCAAACTAGCTCCCGGGGAGCTGTTTTTT	TRBJ2-2	TRBV4-2	NA	NA
CASSGHLTGGYTF	TGTGCCAGCAGTGGACACCTGACAGGGGGCTACACCTTC	TRBJ1-2	TRBV12-3/TRBV12-4	few	TRBD1
CASSPIGGAVYEQYF	TGTGCCAGCAGCCCGATCGGGGGGGCGGTTTACGAGCAGTACTTC	TRBJ2-7	TRBV4-2	NA	TRBD2
CASSVAPDPNTGELFF	TGTGCCAGCAGCGTAGCTCCAGACCCGAACACCGGGGAGCTGTTTTTT	TRBJ2-2	TRBV9	NA	NA
CASSLGLSPGNQPQHF	TGTGCCAGCAGCTTGGGACTCTCACCGGGCAATCAGCCCCAGCATTTT	TRBJ1-5	TRBV5-8	few	NA
CASSTRWSEGQYF	TGTGCCAGCAGTACTAGATGGAGCGAGGGGCAGTACTTC	TRBJ2-7	TRBV11-2	NA	NA
CASSFQGLRYEQYF	TGTGCCAGCAGTTTTCAGGGACTCCGCTACGAGCAGTACTTC	TRBJ2-7	TRBV12-3/TRBV12-4	NA	NA
CASKGQGDMSGANVLTF	TGTGCCAGCAAAGGACAGGGGGATATGTCTGGGGCCAACGTCCTGACTTTC	TRBJ2-6	TRBV2	NA	TRBD1
CASSFGQGPEQYF	TGTGCCAGCAGTTTCGGACAGGGACCGGAGCAGTACTTC	TRBJ2-7	TRBV7-8	few	TRBD1
CASRRTSGGVNEQFF	TGTGCCAGCAGGCGGACTAGCGGGGGGGTCAATGAGCAGTTCTTC	TRBJ2-1	TRBV7-9	few	TRBD2
CASSLEGRDTEAFF	TGCGCCAGCAGCTTGGAAGGGAGGGACACTGAAGCTTTCTTT	TRBJ1-1	TRBV5-1	NA	NA
CASSLRRRGLFYTGELFF	TGCGCCAGCAGCTTGCGGCGCAGGGGGCTCTTTTACACCGGGGAGCTGTTTTTT	TRBJ2-2	TRBV5-1	NA	TRBD1
CASSSGQGQNEQYF	TGCGCCAGCAGCTCTGGACAGGGCCAGAACGAGCAGTACTTC	TRBJ2-7	TRBV5-1	many	TRBD1
CASSDLAGTHNEQFF	TGTGCCAGCAGCGATCTAGCGGGGACCCACAATGAGCAGTTCTTC	TRBJ2-1	TRBV11-3	NA	TRBD2
CASSLSPPGIQYF	TGTGCCAGCAGCTTATCGCCCCCGGGCATTCAGTACTTC	TRBJ2-4	TRBV7-2	NA	NA
CASSWRGTSGEAYNEQFF	TGCGCCAGCAGCTGGAGGGGGACTAGCGGGGAAGCGTACAATGAGCAGTTCTTC	TRBJ2-1	TRBV5-1	NA	TRBD2
CSGAQDGNSPLHF	TGCAGTGGGGCGCAGGATGGAAATTCACCCCTCCACTTT	TRBJ1-6	TRBV20-1	NA	NA
CASRIYPAGIEQFF	TGCGCCAGCAGGATCTATCCAGCGGGAATTGAGCAGTTCTTC	TRBJ2-1	TRBV5-1	NA	TRBD2
CASSLFEATDTQYF	TGTGCCAGCAGCCTTTTCGAGGCCACAGATACGCAGTATTTT	TRBJ2-3	TRBV7-2	few	NA
CASSSETGTQKGMNTEVFF	TGCGCCAGCAGCTCAGAGACCGGGACACAGAAGGGGATGAACACTGAAGTTTTCTTT	TRBJ1-1	TRBV5-1	NA	NA
CASSQDGSGGHRDEQFF	TGCGCCAGCAGCCAAGATGGTAGCGGGGGCCACCGGGATGAGCAGTTCTTC	TRBJ2-1	TRBV4-3	few	TRBD2
CAWSVGDIQNTEAFF	TGTGCCTGGAGTGTAGGGGACATTCAGAACACTGAAGCTTTCTTT	TRBJ1-1	TRBV30	NA	NA
CASSYNPEPQFF	TGTGCCAGCAGTTACAACCCGGAGCCCCAGTTCTTC	TRBJ2-1	TRBV6-2/TRBV6-3	NA	NA
CASSFGTGEYNEQFF	TGCGCCAGCAGCTTCGGTACAGGGGAATACAATGAGCAGTTCTTC	TRBJ2-1	TRBV5-1	few	TRBD1
CSAREYRAGNTIYF	TGCAGTGCTAGAGAATACAGGGCTGGAAACACCATATATTTT	TRBJ1-3	TRBV20-1	NA	NA
CATSRSTPFTSTAEGGETQYF	TGTGCCACCAGCAGATCAACTCCGTTTACCTCCACAGCGGAAGGGGGGGAGACCCAGTACTTC	TRBJ2-5	TRBV15	few	NA
CASSSSSATEQFF	TGTGCCAGCAGCTCCTCCTCGGCTACAGAGCAGTTCTTC	TRBJ2-1	TRBV9	NA	NA
CSVQDRPYEQYF	TGCAGCGTTCAGGACAGACCCTACGAGCAGTACTTC	TRBJ2-7	TRBV29-1	few	NA